The subject of this entry is one T cell receptor beta chain. Its antigen is not identified. The authors ran a second PCR of about 7 to 12 cycles using a sample-barcoded 5' primer and a J-beta primer mix. Carrying 12 random nucleotides, a template-switch adaptor labeled each individual cDNA molecule. In TCRdb, the 5' RACE reads were re-called with MiXCR into one record per CDR3 protein. Of approximately 600,000 distinct CDR3 sequences listed, about 53% are singletons. The sample comes from a study of blood T cells in healthy people across ages. Whole-study context: When template switching was applied, about one barcoded beta molecule was captured per two T cells.

Findings of the study overall: Measured against age, TCR beta diversity per million T cells decreased in a roughly linear manner.

Each sample yielded at least 6 million isolated PBMCs. CDR1 SGHRS and CDR2 YFSETQ come from the germline V gene. This CDR3 region has 14 residues. Trimming shortened V by 0 bases and J by 5 bases, and 6 bases separated the two germline ends. This sequence joins TRBV5-1 and TRBJ1-6, with unresolved D. The source is a man between 60 and 70 years old in good health. The sample taken for sequencing was blood. CDR3 amino acids: CASSLAADNSPLHF. Here the CDR3 DNA reads TGCGCCAGCAGCTTGGCGGCGGATAATTCACCCCTCCACTTT.